Listed below are T cell receptor beta chains from one sample, sequenced in a study of T-cell reconstitution after alpha-beta-depleted transplantation in children. TCRdb re-called the PCR reads with MiXCR, one entry per CDR3 protein. The sample lists some 550,000 distinct CDR3 sequences, roughly 23% occurring once. Sequencing used PBMCs, mostly from graft donor cells, obtained 360 days after TCRalphabeta/CD19-depleted stem cell transplant. The origin of the receptors is a boy under two years old who had a stem cell transplant for acute myeloid leukemia, so the T cells may come from the graft donor. Both conserved end residues are part of each CDR3. Fields, in order: clone size, J gene, V gene, D gene, CDR3 DNA, CDR3 protein. D genes are given only for firm matches. For some rows the clone size is stated as once, few or many, or as a class when expanded; others skip it.

few	TRBJ2-2	TRBV12-3/TRBV12-4	TRBD2	TGTGCCAGCAGTTCTCCTTCTTGGCGGGGGAGGCTGGACACCGGGGAGCTGTTTTTT	CASSSPSWRGRLDTGELFF
-	TRBJ1-5	TRBV28	TRBD1	TGTGCCAGCAGTCCTAGTGGGACAGTCAATCAGCCCCAGCATTTT	CASSPSGTVNQPQHF
few	TRBJ2-7	TRBV29-1	-	TGCAGCGTTGAAGGCAGGGGAGGCTACGAGCAGTACTTC	CSVEGRGGYEQYF
once	TRBJ2-5	TRBV11-2	-	TGTGCCAGCAGCTTAGGCGCCGCCAAGACCCAGTACTTC	CASSLGAAKTQYF
-	TRBJ2-3	TRBV7-9	TRBD1	TGTGCCAGCAGCTTACCCAGGGGGACAGATACGCAGTATTTT	CASSLPRGTDTQYF
few	TRBJ2-2	TRBV7-9	-	TGTGCCAGCAGCCTAACGACCACCGGGGAGCTGTTTTTT	CASSLTTTGELFF
-	TRBJ2-2	TRBV11-1	TRBD2	TGTGCCAGCAGTCATACTTTCGGACTAGCGGGGCACACCGGGGAGCTGTTTTTT	CASSHTFGLAGHTGELFF
many	TRBJ2-7	TRBV9	-	TGTGCCAGCAGCTTACTCCGGGACGACTTCTACGAGCAGTACTTC	CASSLLRDDFYEQYF
-	TRBJ2-1	TRBV19	-	TGTGCCAGTAGTCCAGCGGCGAACACCTACAATGAGCAGTTCTTC	CASSPAANTYNEQFF
-	TRBJ2-5	TRBV28	-	TGTGCCAGCAGTTTGCCTTGGGAGACCCAGTACTTC	CASSLPWETQYF
-	TRBJ1-2	TRBV29-1	-	TGCAGCGCCGAGGGTGTGGGCTATGGCTACACCTTC	CSAEGVGYGYTF
many	TRBJ1-1	TRBV29-1	-	TGCAGCGTTGCTGGCATCATGAACACTGAAGCTTTCTTT	CSVAGIMNTEAFF
few	TRBJ1-1	TRBV4-1	TRBD1	TGCGCCAGCAGCCTCCACAGGGGGGTCATGAACACTGAAGCTTTCTTT	CASSLHRGVMNTEAFF
-	TRBJ2-5	TRBV11-2	-	TGTGCCAGCAGCTCGGGGGAGGCGGGGCCCAACCAAGAGACCCAGTACTTC	CASSSGEAGPNQETQYF
-	TRBJ1-2	TRBV15	-	TGTGCCACCAGCCAAATCGGACAGAACTATGGCTACACCTTC	CATSQIGQNYGYTF
few	TRBJ1-4	TRBV20-1	-	TGCAGTGCTAGAGGGACGGAGAATGAAAAACTGTTTTTT	CSARGTENEKLFF
many	TRBJ2-4	TRBV18	TRBD1	TGTGCCAGCTCCCCAAGGACAGGTGGGAGCTTAGTAGCCAAAAACATTCAGTACTTC	CASSPRTGGSLVAKNIQYF
many	TRBJ2-1	TRBV4-3	TRBD2	TGCGCCAGCAGCCAACTAGCGGGGGGGCTCAATGAGCAGTTCTTC	CASSQLAGGLNEQFF
few	TRBJ2-5	TRBV20-1	TRBD1	TGCAGTGCTACGGACAGGTTCGTTTCGGAGACCCAGTACTTC	CSATDRFVSETQYF
many	TRBJ2-1	TRBV11-2	TRBD1	TGTGCCAGCAGCTTAGGGGACAGCAATGCCAATGAGCAGTTCTTC	CASSLGDSNANEQFF
few	TRBJ2-5	TRBV28	TRBD1	TGTGCCAGCAGTCCTTGGACAGGGGGCCAAGAGACCCAGTACTTC	CASSPWTGGQETQYF
many	TRBJ2-3	TRBV20-1	TRBD1	TGCAGTGCTAGAGATGGGGACAGGGGCACAGATACGCAGTATTTT	CSARDGDRGTDTQYF
many	TRBJ2-1	TRBV3-1	-	TGTGCCAGCAGCCAAGATACGGGTGAGCAGTTCTTC	CASSQDTGEQFF
many	TRBJ1-1	TRBV20-1	-	TGCAGTGCTAGAGGTAATGGCACTGAAGCTTTCTTT	CSARGNGTEAFF
few	TRBJ2-7	TRBV5-4	-	TGTGCCAGCAGCTTTCCAGGGAGCGAGCAGTACTTC	CASSFPGSEQYF
-	TRBJ1-2	TRBV7-9	TRBD1	TGTGCCAGCAGCTTAGACGAGACAGGGCTTGGCTACACCTTC	CASSLDETGLGYTF
-	TRBJ1-6	TRBV4-3	TRBD1	TGCGCCAGCAGCCAAGGGGGAACAGGGGTCGGTTCACCCCTCCACTTT	CASSQGGTGVGSPLHF
-	TRBJ2-3	TRBV9	-	TGTGCCAGCAGCGTAGTTGAGGGGGGCTTCACAGATACGCAGTATTTT	CASSVVEGGFTDTQYF
-	TRBJ2-3	TRBV20-1	-	TGCAGTGCTAGCGCTCCTTGGGGCTCCACAGATACGCAGTATTTT	CSASAPWGSTDTQYF
-	TRBJ1-1	TRBV6-2/TRBV6-3	-	TGTGCCAGCAGTTACTCGGGGGGGCTTGGGGGCACTGAAGCTTTCTTT	CASSYSGGLGGTEAFF
many	TRBJ2-7	TRBV27	TRBD1	TGTGCCAGCAGTTTTTTCGGGACAGGGAACTACGAGCAGTACTTC	CASSFFGTGNYEQYF
few	TRBJ2-5	TRBV12-3/TRBV12-4	TRBD1	TGTGCCAGCAGTTTACCTAGGACAGGGATAGAGACCCAGTACTTC	CASSLPRTGIETQYF
-	TRBJ2-3	TRBV4-3	TRBD2	TGCGCCAGCAGCCAATCCCTAGCGGGGCACACAGATACGCAGTATTTT	CASSQSLAGHTDTQYF
-	TRBJ2-3	TRBV5-5	-	TGTGCCAGCAGCTTGAGGTCGGGACCAAGCACAGATACGCAGTATTTT	CASSLRSGPSTDTQYF
few	TRBJ2-3	TRBV6-6	-	TGTGCCAGCAGGGGGGGCTCCACAGATACGCAGTATTTT	CASRGGSTDTQYF
-	TRBJ2-3	TRBV25-1	-	TGTGCCAGCAGTGTCGTTCCAGATACGCAGTATTTT	CASSVVPDTQYF
-	TRBJ2-3	TRBV29-1	-	TGCAGCGTTGTTGGGGCCGCCGCGGGTACGCAGTATTTT	CSVVGAAAGTQYF
-	TRBJ2-5	TRBV10-3	-	TGTGCCACCGAGGGAAGGCAGAGTCAGGGTGAGACCCAGTACTTC	CATEGRQSQGETQYF
-	TRBJ1-1	TRBV5-1	TRBD1	TGCGCCAGCAGCGGGACAACAGGGGGCGCGGGGGACACTGAAGCTTTCTTT	CASSGTTGGAGDTEAFF
-	TRBJ1-2	TRBV20-1	-	TGCAGTGCCCTCCTTGAAGGACAGAGAGCGTATGGCTACACCTTC	CSALLEGQRAYGYTF
-	TRBJ2-6	TRBV6-1	-	TGTGCCAGCAGCCCCAGGGGACCTGGGGCCAACGTCCTGACTTTC	CASSPRGPGANVLTF
many	TRBJ2-2	TRBV6-2/TRBV6-3	-	TGTGCCAGCAGTTACGGCAGGGCGAACACCGGGGAGCTGTTTTTT	CASSYGRANTGELFF
few	TRBJ1-1	TRBV12-5	-	TGTGCTAGCGAACGCGTGCGGGACACTGAAGCTTTCTTT	CASERVRDTEAFF
-	TRBJ1-2	TRBV6-1	-	TGTGCCAGCAGCCCTACCGAGAATGGACGGGCTGGCTACACCTTC	CASSPTENGRAGYTF
-	TRBJ2-1	TRBV7-8	TRBD2	TGTGCCAGCAGCACGGGACTAGCGGGGGACTACAATGAGCAGTTCTTC	CASSTGLAGDYNEQFF